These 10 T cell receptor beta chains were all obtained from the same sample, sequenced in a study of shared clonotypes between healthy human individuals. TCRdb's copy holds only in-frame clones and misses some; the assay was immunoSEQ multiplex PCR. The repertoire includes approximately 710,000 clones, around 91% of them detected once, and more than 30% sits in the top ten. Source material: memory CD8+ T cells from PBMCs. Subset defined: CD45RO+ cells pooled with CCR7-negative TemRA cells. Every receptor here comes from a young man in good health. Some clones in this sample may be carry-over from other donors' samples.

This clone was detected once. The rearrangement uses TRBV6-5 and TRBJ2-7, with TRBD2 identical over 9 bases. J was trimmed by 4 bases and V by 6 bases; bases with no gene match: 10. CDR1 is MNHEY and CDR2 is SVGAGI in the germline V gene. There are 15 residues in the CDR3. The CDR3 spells CASSSPREGRYEQYF. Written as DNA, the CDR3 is TGTGCCAGCAGCTCCCCGCGGGAGGGCCGGTACGAGCAGTACTTC.

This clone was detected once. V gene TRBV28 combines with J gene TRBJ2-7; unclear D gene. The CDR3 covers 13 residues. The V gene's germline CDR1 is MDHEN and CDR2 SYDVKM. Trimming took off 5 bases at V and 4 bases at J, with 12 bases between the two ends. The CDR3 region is CASSAPSWYEQYF. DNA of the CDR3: TGTGCCAGCAGTGCCCCTAGTTGGTACGAGCAGTACTTC.

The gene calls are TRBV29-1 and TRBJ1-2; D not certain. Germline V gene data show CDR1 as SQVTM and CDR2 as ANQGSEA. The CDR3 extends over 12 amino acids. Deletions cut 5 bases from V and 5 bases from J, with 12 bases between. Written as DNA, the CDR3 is TGCAGCGTTCAGTTTGGGATATATGGCTACACCTTC. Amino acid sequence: CSVQFGIYGYTF.

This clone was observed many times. CDR3 protein: CASSLLDPPGSSYNEQFF. Here the CDR3 DNA reads TGTGCCAGCAGTCTCCTGGACCCACCAGGGAGCTCCTACAATGAGCAGTTCTTC. The rearrangement uses TRBV28 and TRBJ2-1, with D tentatively TRBD1 or TRBD2 (5 bases each). Germline CDR1 MDHEN, CDR2 SYDVKM. V dropped 5 bases and J dropped 0 bases, with 20 bases sitting between them. CDR3 length equals 18 residues.

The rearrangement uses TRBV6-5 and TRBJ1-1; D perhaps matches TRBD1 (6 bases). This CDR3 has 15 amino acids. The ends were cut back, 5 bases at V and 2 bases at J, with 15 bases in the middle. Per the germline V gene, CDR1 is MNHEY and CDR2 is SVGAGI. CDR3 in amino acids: CASSPYREENTEAFF. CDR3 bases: TGTGCCAGCAGTCCCTACAGGGAGGAAAACACTGAAGCTTTCTTT.

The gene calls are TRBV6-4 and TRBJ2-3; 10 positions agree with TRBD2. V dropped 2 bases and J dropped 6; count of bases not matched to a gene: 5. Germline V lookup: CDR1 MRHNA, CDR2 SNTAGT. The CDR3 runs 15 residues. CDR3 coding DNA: TGTGCCAGCAGTGACAGCGGGAGGGCGTCGGATACGCAGTATTTT. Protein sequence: CASSDSGRASDTQYF.

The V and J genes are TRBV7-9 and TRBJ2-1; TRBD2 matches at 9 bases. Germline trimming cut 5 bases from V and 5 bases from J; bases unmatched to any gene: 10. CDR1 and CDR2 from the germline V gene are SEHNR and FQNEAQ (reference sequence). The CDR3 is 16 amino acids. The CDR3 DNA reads TGTGCCAGCAGCACCCCACTAGCGGGCCTCGACAATGAGCAGTTCTTC. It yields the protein CASSTPLAGLDNEQFF.

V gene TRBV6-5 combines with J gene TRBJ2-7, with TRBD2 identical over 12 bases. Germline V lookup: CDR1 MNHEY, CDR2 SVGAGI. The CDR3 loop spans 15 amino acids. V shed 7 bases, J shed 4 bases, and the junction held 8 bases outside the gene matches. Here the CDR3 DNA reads TGTGCCAGCACCCTATCCGGGACTAGCGGGTACGAGCAGTACTTC. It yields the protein CASTLSGTSGYEQYF.

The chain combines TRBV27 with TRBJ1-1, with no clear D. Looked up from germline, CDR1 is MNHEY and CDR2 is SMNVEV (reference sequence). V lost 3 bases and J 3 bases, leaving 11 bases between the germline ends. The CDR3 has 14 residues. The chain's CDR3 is CASSLSDGHTEAFF. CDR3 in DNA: TGTGCCAGCAGTTTGTCCGATGGGCACACTGAAGCTTTCTTT.

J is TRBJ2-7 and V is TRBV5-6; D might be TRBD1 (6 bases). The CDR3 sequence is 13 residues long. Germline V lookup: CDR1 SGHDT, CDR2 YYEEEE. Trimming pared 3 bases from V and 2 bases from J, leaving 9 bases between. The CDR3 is CASSWTETYEQYF. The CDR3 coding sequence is TGTGCCAGCAGCTGGACAGAGACCTACGAGCAGTACTTC.